This T cell receptor (beta chain) stems from a study of blood T cell repertoires in COVID-19. Per the study methods: Amplified reference gene primers provided the basis for estimating nucleated cell counts. Using immunoSEQ multiplex PCR, the repertoire was profiled, and TCRdb retains in-frame clones only, with some absent. The V and J calls and the clone size are those of that table, but D and trimming were determined from the DNA. The table has a few hundred thousand clones, roughly 86% seen once; the top ten hold over 7.5%. The CDR3 extends over 13 amino acids. Trimming cost V 4 bases and J 9 bases; bases outside gene matches: 6. The germline CDR1 and CDR2 sequences are ENHRY and SYGVKD.

The rearrangement joins TRBV10-3 to TRBJ2-1, with 7 bases lining up with TRBD1. The TCR comes from a middle-aged man who had recovered from COVID-19. Sequencing was performed on peripheral blood. CDR3 region: CAISGPPGGEQFF. The CDR3 DNA is TGTGCCATCAGTGGGCCACCAGGGGGTGAGCAGTTCTTC.